These 29 T cell receptor beta chains originate from one sample sequenced in a study of response to subunit inactivated influenza vaccine. TCRdb independently ran MiXCR on the RT-PCR reads; one entry per CDR3 protein. The repertoire holds hundreds of thousands of distinct CDR3 sequences, approximately 7.6% seen once, with 13% in the top ten. The input for sequencing was PBMCs from blood, taken about 23 months after vaccination. These receptors were obtained from a man between 50 and 69 years old who received an inactivated influenza vaccine.

This clonotype was detected a few times. The chain is built from TRBV5-1 and TRBJ1-1; D possibly corresponds to TRBD1 (6 bases). The V end lost 0 bases, the J end lost 6 bases, and 15 bases lay between the germline ends. There are 15 residues in the CDR3. Germline CDR1 SGHRS, CDR2 YFSETQ. Here the CDR3 DNA reads TGCGCCAGCAGCTTGGCCCGCAGTCGGGGGCCTGAAGCTTTCTTT. Translated: CASSLARSRGPEAFF.

The chain combines TRBV6-4 with TRBJ2-2; 8 bases line up with TRBD1. In germline, CDR1 is MRHNA, CDR2 SNTAGT. The CDR3 has 13 amino acids. The ends lost 5 bases at V and 7 bases at J; junction bases unmatched: 3. CDR3 in amino acids: CASSRQGIGELFF. CDR3 sequence (DNA): TGTGCCAGCAGTCGACAGGGGATCGGGGAGCTGTTTTTT.

This clonotype was found many times. The genes are TRBV12-3 or TRBV12-4 and TRBJ2-1; D possibly corresponds to TRBD2 (5 bases). Trimming cost V 3 bases and J 5 bases, with 11 bases left between them. CDR3 length: 14 residues. The CDR3 loop reads CASSFPGSHNEQFF. In nucleotides, the CDR3 is TGTGCCAGCAGTTTTCCGGGATCCCACAATGAGCAGTTCTTC.

This clonotype was seen repeatedly, ten times or more. The rearrangement joins TRBV10-3 to TRBJ2-3; D ambiguous. V was clipped by 4 bases and J by 4 bases, with 6 bases between them. Germline V CDR1 and CDR2: ENHRY, SYGVKD. There are 12 residues in the CDR3. The CDR3 DNA follows: TGTGCCATCAGTGTCTCATCAGATACGCAGTATTTT. Translated, it gives CAISVSSDTQYF.

This clonotype was found many times. This rearrangement joins TRBV24-1 to TRBJ1-5, with a tentative D call TRBD1 (6 bases). The germline V and J ends were trimmed by 7 bases and 3 bases, with 15 bases remaining between them. Germline lookup yields CDR1 KGHDR and CDR2 SFDVKD. The CDR3 totals 15 residues. The CDR3 DNA sequence: TGTGCCACCAGCCGATACGGGGGGCCCAATCAGCCCCAGCATTTT. Amino acids: CATSRYGGPNQPQHF.

This chain links TRBV28 with TRBJ1-5; 7 bases are shared with TRBD1. V lost 5 bases and J lost 6; bases outside the gene matches: 7. This CDR3 is 14 amino acids long. The V gene's germline CDR1 is MDHEN and CDR2 SYDVKM. CDR3 protein: CASSLFRGIQPQHF. DNA for the CDR3: TGTGCCAGCAGTCTATTCAGGGGGATTCAGCCCCAGCATTTT. The whole variable domain, filled in from reference TRBV28 and TRBJ1-5, reads DVKVTQSSRYLVKRTGEKVFLECVQDMDHENMFWYRQDPGLGLRLIYFSYDVKMKEKGDIPEGYSVSREKKERFSLILESASTNQTSMYLCASSLFRGIQPQHFGDGTRLSIL.

V and J are TRBV6-1 and TRBJ2-3, with 8 bases matching TRBD1. The junction had 19 bases not matched to a gene; V was cut back by 8 bases and J by 6 bases. The CDR3 length is 17 residues. CDR1 and CDR2 from the germline V gene are MNHNS and SASEGT. CDR3 DNA: TGTGCCAGCCACACTCCGGGGCGACCGGGACAGGTGGATACGCAGTATTTT. It codes for CASHTPGRPGQVDTQYF.

Only a few counts were recorded for this clonotype. The chain employs TRBV6-1 and TRBJ2-5; the D gene is possibly TRBD1 (6 bases). CDR3 length equals 15 residues. The V gene lost 3 bases and the J gene lost 2 bases, with 13 bases spanning the gap. The germline V gene has CDR1 MNHNS and CDR2 SASEGT. This chain's CDR3 is CASSENRAQQETQYF. The CDR3 DNA reads as TGTGCCAGCAGTGAGAACAGGGCACAGCAAGAGACCCAGTACTTC.

This clonotype has only a few counts. V gene TRBV7-9 combines with J gene TRBJ1-1, with 9 positions matching TRBD1. In germline, CDR1 is SEHNR, CDR2 FQNEAQ (reference sequence). Trimming took 1 base from V and 6 from J; bases not matched to a gene: 3. The CDR3 is made up of 14 amino acids. The CDR3: CASSLDRTGAEAFF. The CDR3 DNA reads as TGTGCCAGCAGCTTAGATCGGACAGGGGCTGAAGCTTTCTTT.

V gene TRBV29-1 combines with J gene TRBJ1-2; D unclear. CDR3 length equals 14 residues. Germline loops: CDR1 SQVTM, CDR2 ANQGSEA. V was cut by 1 base and J by 3 bases, with 12 bases left in between. The CDR3 sequence: CSVEGDTSYYGYTF. CDR3 nucleotide sequence: TGCAGCGTTGAAGGTGACACAAGCTACTATGGCTACACCTTC.

At least ten counts were recorded for this clonotype. The chain employs TRBV4-3 and TRBJ2-1, with TRBD1 matching 8 bases. The V segment lost 1 base and the J segment 2 bases; nucleotides outside the gene matches: 4. Germline-derived CDR1 and CDR2 are LGHNA and YSLEER. This CDR3 has 16 residues. The CDR3 here is CASSQGYRGTYNEQFF. The CDR3 nucleotides are TGCGCCAGCAGCCAAGGGTACAGGGGGACCTACAATGAGCAGTTCTTC.

In this sample, this clonotype turned up many times. The genes are TRBV12-3 or TRBV12-4 and TRBJ1-2; tentatively, D is TRBD1 (5 bases). The CDR3 is 14 amino acids. Trimming shortened V by 6 bases and J by 4 bases, and 15 bases separated the two germline ends. The CDR3 region has the DNA TGTGCCAGCAGGGGCACGGGCACAGGCTATGGCTACACCTTC. It yields the protein CASRGTGTGYGYTF.

In its sample, this clonotype was seen a few times. V gene TRBV20-1 combines with J gene TRBJ1-5, with D uncertain. Per the germline V gene, CDR1 is DFQATT and CDR2 is SNEGSKA (reference sequence). CDR3 length: 15 residues. Deletions cut 1 base from V and 0 bases from J, with 10 bases between. The chain's CDR3 is CSARGTDYSNQPQHF. The CDR3 bases are TGCAGTGCTAGAGGTACAGATTATAGCAATCAGCCCCAGCATTTT.

V is TRBV25-1 and J is TRBJ1-4; D is ambiguous. The CDR3 sequence is 14 residues long. Trimming left V 1 base short and J 11 bases short, with 14 bases between. Germline V gives CDR1 MGHDK, CDR2 SYGVNS. Here the CDR3 reads CASSESTPEGKLFF. The CDR3 nucleotides are TGTGCCAGCAGTGAATCTACCCCGGAAGGGAAACTGTTTTTT.

The table lists this clonotype with many counts. The chain combines TRBV6-2 or TRBV6-3 with TRBJ1-5; D remains unclear. Germline CDR1 reads MNHEY; CDR2 reads SVGEGT. Trimming shortened V by 2 bases and J by 7 bases, and 12 bases separated the two germline ends. The CDR3 sequence is 14 residues long. CDR3: CASSYPPGSQPQHF. The CDR3 DNA follows: TGTGCCAGCAGTTACCCCCCGGGCTCACAGCCCCAGCATTTT.

This clonotype was counted between two and nine times. This chain connects TRBV6-2 or TRBV6-3 to TRBJ1-1; D is undetermined. The CDR3 sequence is 12 residues long. CDR1 is MNHEY and CDR2 is SVGEGT in the germline V gene. Trimming shortened V by 3 bases and J by 1 base, and 3 bases separated the two germline ends. CDR3 sequence (DNA): TGTGCCAGCAGTTATAAGAACACTGAAGCTTTCTTT. It specifies CASSYKNTEAFF.

This clonotype was counted many times. The V gene is TRBV5-5, the J gene TRBJ2-3, with D uncertain. This CDR3 has 13 amino acids. The V end lost 1 base, the J end lost 10 bases, and 13 bases lay between the germline ends. Germline V gene data show CDR1 as SGHKS and CDR2 as YYEKEE (reference sequence). The chain's CDR3 is CASSLRFVESQYF. The CDR3, as DNA: TGTGCCAGCAGCTTGCGTTTTGTAGAATCGCAGTATTTT.

V usage is TRBV6-1 and J usage is TRBJ2-5, with TRBD2 matching 11 bases. J gave up 5 bases and V 5 bases, and 10 bases lay outside the gene matches. From germline, CDR1 is MNHNS and CDR2 SASEGT. The CDR3 contains 16 residues. CDR3: CASSRSPTSGIETQYF. Written as DNA, the CDR3 is TGTGCCAGCAGTCGTTCCCCGACTAGCGGGATTGAGACCCAGTACTTC.

This clonotype was recorded a few times. The chain has TRBV29-1 and TRBJ2-7; D might be TRBD1 (5 bases). V gave up 4 bases and J gave up 5 bases, with 9 bases separating them. The germline V gene encodes CDR1 SQVTM and CDR2 ANQGSEA. The CDR3 has 11 residues. Here the CDR3 DNA reads TGCAGCGTTGGGGGCTGGGACGAGCAGTACTTC. Translating it yields CSVGGWDEQYF.

This clonotype came up many times. The chain carries TRBV7-9 and TRBJ2-7, with D perhaps TRBD2 (5 bases). Germline-derived CDR1 and CDR2 are SEHNR and FQNEAQ (reference sequence). The CDR3 totals 13 residues. Trimming cost V 5 bases and J 0 bases, with 8 bases left between them. The DNA of the CDR3 is TGTGCCAGCAGCCCGCGGGCCTCCTACGAGCAGTACTTC. Amino acid sequence: CASSPRASYEQYF.

In its sample, this clonotype was seen many times. The rearrangement links TRBV24-1 to TRBJ2-1, with 7 bases lining up with TRBD1. Looked up from germline, CDR1 is KGHDR and CDR2 is SFDVKD. The CDR3 consists of 16 residues. J lost 0 bases, V lost 3 bases, and 4 bases had no gene match. This CDR3 is CATSDPQGSSYNEQFF. As DNA, the CDR3 is TGTGCCACCAGTGATCCACAGGGGAGCTCCTACAATGAGCAGTTCTTC.

Regarding this clonotype: A much larger clone lies a single base off, so this may be a read error. The genes are TRBV6-2 or TRBV6-3 and TRBJ1-2; D call uncertain. Trimming removed 2 bases from V and 8 bases from J, with 9 bases in between. This CDR3 is built from 12 residues. Germline V gene sequence: CDR1 MNHEY, CDR2 SVGEGT. Here the CDR3 DNA reads TGTGCCAGCAGTTACCTATTGGGCGGCTACACCTTC. Its protein product is CASSYLLGGYTF.

The rearrangement uses TRBV29-1 and TRBJ2-2; D is unresolved. There are 12 residues in the CDR3. Between the trimmed V and J ends, which lost 3 bases and 2 bases, there was a span of 4 bases. CDR1 and CDR2 from the germline V gene are SQVTM and ANQGSEA. The CDR3 sequence is CSVEINTGELFF. CDR3 sequence (DNA): TGCAGCGTTGAGATTAACACCGGGGAGCTGTTTTTT.

Ten or more counts support this clonotype. V is TRBV4-3 and J is TRBJ2-2; the D gene is possibly TRBD1 (6 bases). The CDR3 extends over 16 amino acids. Germline V lookup: CDR1 LGHNA, CDR2 YSLEER. The V end lost 0 bases, the J end lost 0 bases, and 8 bases lay between the germline ends. The CDR3 coding sequence is TGCGCCAGCAGCCAAGAGACAGGTTCGAACACCGGGGAGCTGTTTTTT. It codes for CASSQETGSNTGELFF.

This clonotype was detected a few times. The CDR3 region has the DNA TGTGCCAGCAGCGAAAGTAGGACAGGGGGGAAAGCTTTCTTT. This gives the protein CASSESRTGGKAFF. V and J are TRBV9 and TRBJ1-1; 10 bases agree with TRBD1. CDR1 and CDR2 from the germline V gene are SGDLS and YYNGEE. V was clipped by 3 bases and J by 9 bases; unmatched bases: 8. The CDR3 runs to 14 residues. The whole variable domain, filled in from reference TRBV9 and TRBJ1-1, reads DSGVTQTPKHLITATGQRVTLRCSPRSGDLSVYWYQQSLDQGLQFLIQYYNGEERAKGNILERFSAQQFPDLHSELNLSSLELGDSALYFCASSESRTGGKAFFGQGTRLTVV.

This clonotype was seen a few times. The V and J genes are TRBV28 and TRBJ2-7, with 7 bases aligning to TRBD2. Germline V lookup: CDR1 MDHEN, CDR2 SYDVKM. The CDR3 loop spans 15 amino acids. Trimming removed 2 bases from V and 7 bases from J; junction bases left unmatched: 11. The CDR3 DNA reads as TGTGCCAGCAGTTTACTCTCGGGACTAAGCGGGGAGCAGTACTTC. It encodes CASSLLSGLSGEQYF.

The V and J genes are TRBV20-1 and TRBJ1-6; D is unresolved. The V and J ends lost 1 base and 7 bases respectively, with 14 bases between them. Germline lookup yields CDR1 DFQATT and CDR2 SNEGSKA (reference sequence). There are 15 residues in the CDR3. Here the CDR3 reads CSARAPAGRNSPLHF. In DNA, the CDR3 is TGCAGTGCTAGAGCGCCGGCAGGCCGGAATTCACCCCTCCACTTT.

This clonotype was detected a few times. The V and J genes are TRBV7-8 and TRBJ2-1; 12 bases are a match to TRBD2. CDR1 and CDR2 (germline): SGHVS, FQNEAQ. Trimming at V came to 5 bases and at J to 8 bases, leaving 13 bases not matched to a gene. The length of the CDR3 is 17 residues. CDR3: CASSRRRLAGVGDEQFF. For the CDR3, the DNA is TGTGCCAGCAGCAGGAGGCGACTAGCGGGAGTCGGTGATGAGCAGTTCTTC.

Notes on this clonotype: The junction departs from the called germline gene at one end, perhaps through a read error. The genes are TRBV7-9 and TRBJ2-7; 10 nucleotides line up with TRBD1. Germline CDR1 and CDR2: SEHNR and FQNEAQ (reference sequence). This CDR3 has 13 amino acids. This CDR3 reads CVSSVTGGAEQYF. CDR3 sequence (DNA): TGTGTCAGCAGCGTGACAGGGGGCGCAGAGCAGTACTTC.